Listed below are T cell receptor beta chains from one sample, sequenced in a study of memory B cells and T cells in multiple sclerosis. The antigens for these receptors are not known. Libraries were prepared by immunoSEQ multiplex PCR; TCRdb keeps only in-frame clonotypes and omits some of them. The sample has some 48,000 clones, roughly 80% seen once. The sample comprised PBMCs from blood kept in culture. Every receptor here comes from a human donor with multiple sclerosis. The CDR3 runs from the conserved cysteine through the conserved F or W. The D gene is left open where the match is weak. Part of the rows lack a size; the others show once, few, many or a class for expanded clones.

TRBJ1-1,TRBV14,TRBD1,-,CASSHHRGGGTEAFF,TGTGCCAGCAGCCACCACAGGGGAGGAGGGACTGAAGCTTTCTTT
TRBJ1-3,TRBV21-1,-,-,CASSKTGNRCSGNTIYF,TGTGCCAGCAGCAAAACGGGAAACAGGTGCTCTGGAAACACCATATATTTT
TRBJ2-2,TRBV7-9,-,-,CASSLAGDPTGELFF,TGTGCCAGCAGCTTAGCGGGGGACCCCACCGGGGAGCTGTTTTTT
TRBJ1-2,TRBV4-1,TRBD1,-,CASSQDRGRVYGYTF,TGCGCCAGCAGCCAAGACAGGGGGCGAGTCTATGGCTACACCTTC
TRBJ1-1,TRBV7-2,-,-,CASSLASGAPPDTEAFF,TGTGCCAGCAGCTTAGCGTCCGGGGCCCCCCCGGACACTGAAGCTTTCTTT
TRBJ2-3,TRBV4-2,TRBD2,-,CASSLGTSGGGTDTQYF,TGTGCCAGCAGCCTCGGGACTAGCGGGGGGGGGACAGATACGCAGTATTTT
TRBJ2-7,TRBV19,-,-,CASSIPGHYEQYF,TGTGCCAGTAGTATTCCAGGGCACTACGAGCAGTACTTC
TRBJ2-2,TRBV2,TRBD1,-,CARGQLNTGELFF,TGTGCCAGGGGACAGCTCAACACCGGGGAGCTGTTTTTT
TRBJ1-5,TRBV4-2,-,-,CASSQPQSPVNQPQHF,TGTGCCAGCAGCCAACCACAGAGTCCAGTAAATCAGCCCCAGCATTTT
TRBJ2-5,TRBV5-1,TRBD1,-,CASSTRTGGKKTQYF,TGCGCCAGCAGCACCCGGACAGGGGGCAAAAAGACCCAGTACTTC
TRBJ1-5,TRBV10-3,TRBD1,-,CAIRQGADQPQHF,TGTGCCATCAGGCAGGGGGCCGATCAGCCCCAGCATTTT
TRBJ1-1,TRBV6-5,-,-,CASKRGTEAFF,TGTGCCAGCAAGAGGGGCACTGAAGCTTTCTTT
TRBJ1-2,TRBV9,-,-,CASSAEFPWPLEKPGYTF,TGTGCCAGCAGCGCGGAGTTCCCCTGGCCGCTCGAGAAGCCTGGCTACACCTTC
TRBJ2-7,TRBV6-6,TRBD2,-,CASSYILADPEEQYF,TGTGCCAGCAGTTACATCCTAGCGGACCCGGAGGAGCAGTACTTC
TRBJ1-6,TRBV7-9,-,few,CASSSRWDSPLHF,TGTGCCAGCAGTTCGCGGTGGGATTCACCCCTCCACTTT
TRBJ2-6,TRBV9,-,-,CASETQPGANVLTF,TGTGCCAGCGAAACCCAGCCTGGGGCCAACGTCCTGACTTTC
TRBJ2-3,TRBV6-5,-,-,CASSYTQGSDTQYF,TGTGCCAGCAGTTACACGCAGGGCTCAGATACGCAGTATTTT
TRBJ1-5,TRBV19,-,-,CASSLVGGPQHF,TGTGCCAGTAGTTTGGTTGGGGGGCCCCAGCATTTT
TRBJ1-4,TRBV7-8,-,-,CASSRRATNEKLFF,TGTGCCAGCAGCAGGAGAGCAACTAATGAAAAACTGTTTTTT
TRBJ2-5,TRBV27,-,once,CASRGGGGEETQYF,TGTGCCAGCAGGGGTGGGGGAGGTGAAGAGACCCAGTACTTC
TRBJ1-3,TRBV18,-,-,CASSPLLFGGNSGNTIYF,TGTGCCAGCTCACCCCTCCTATTTGGGGGAAACTCTGGAAACACCATATATTTT
TRBJ2-7,TRBV5-1,-,-,CASRRSPNRESAYEQYF,TGCGCCAGCAGACGGTCCCCGAACAGGGAGTCAGCCTACGAGCAGTACTTC
TRBJ2-1,TRBV4-2,TRBD1,-,CASSQDLVRGTGGMDEQFF,TGTGCCAGCAGCCAAGACCTTGTAAGGGGGACAGGGGGCATGGATGAGCAGTTCTTC
TRBJ2-7,TRBV5-1,TRBD2,-,CASSLSPGLPPYEQYF,TGCGCCAGCAGTTTGTCCCCGGGACTACCACCCTACGAGCAGTACTTC
TRBJ2-3,TRBV6-1,TRBD1,-,CASRPDRVGDTQYF,TGTGCCAGCAGACCGGACAGGGTGGGAGATACGCAGTATTTT
TRBJ2-2,TRBV19,TRBD1,few,CASMPGTGLVGELFF,TGTGCCAGTATGCCCGGGACAGGGCTGGTTGGGGAGCTGTTTTTT
TRBJ2-2,TRBV21-1,-,few,CASSKWGDTGELFF,TGTGCCAGCAGCAAATGGGGGGACACCGGGGAGCTGTTTTTT
TRBJ2-7,TRBV5-1,-,-,CASSRHRDTPSYEQYF,TGCGCCAGCAGCCGTCACCGGGACACACCCTCCTACGAGCAGTACTTC
TRBJ1-3,TRBV7-6,TRBD1,-,CASSLDGTVSGNTIYF,TGTGCCAGCAGCTTAGATGGGACAGTCTCTGGAAACACCATATATTTT
TRBJ2-5,TRBV9,TRBD2,-,CASSVLGGYQETQYF,TGTGCCAGCAGTGTTTTGGGGGGGTACCAAGAGACCCAGTACTTC
TRBJ1-1,TRBV28,-,-,CASSFSGNTEAFF,TGTGCCAGCAGTTTCTCCGGGAACACTGAAGCTTTCTTT
TRBJ2-1,TRBV10-1,-,-,CASSESGLMGEQFF,TGCGCCAGCAGTGAGTCGGGACTTATGGGTGAGCAGTTCTTC
TRBJ1-1,TRBV11-2,TRBD1,-,CASSTTGGAATEAFF,TGTGCCAGCAGTACAACAGGGGGCGCGGCCACTGAAGCTTTCTTT
TRBJ2-5,TRBV2,-,few,CASSGRGGGLLETQYF,TGTGCCAGCAGTGGGAGAGGGGGGGGTCTACTCGAGACCCAGTACTTC
TRBJ2-3,TRBV5-1,-,-,CASSPLTGEPDTQYF,TGCGCCAGCAGCCCCCTCACAGGTGAACCGGATACGCAGTATTTT
TRBJ1-4,TRBV4-2,-,-,CASSQSIGVSLRKLFF,TGTGCCAGCAGCCAATCTATAGGGGTTTCTCTTAGAAAACTGTTTTTT
TRBJ1-5,TRBV7-9,-,-,CASSARDAGQPQHF,TGTGCCAGCAGCGCCCGGGACGCAGGTCAGCCCCAGCATTTT
TRBJ2-7,TRBV15,-,-,CATSRGKGGRHEQYF,TGTGCCACCAGCAGAGGGAAGGGGGGGCGACACGAGCAGTACTTC
TRBJ2-1,TRBV15,-,-,CATSRRGGGSPGEQFF,TGTGCCACCAGCAGGAGGGGGGGCGGAAGCCCAGGCGAGCAGTTCTTC
TRBJ1-3,TRBV30,-,-,CAWSVQAGNTIYF,TGTGCCTGGAGTGTTCAGGCAGGAAACACCATATATTTT
TRBJ1-5,TRBV2,-,-,CASSGEGGYQPQHF,TGTGCCAGCAGTGGGGAAGGGGGTTATCAGCCCCAGCATTTT
TRBJ2-6,TRBV30,TRBD2,-,CARWGGAARGANVLTF,TGTGCCCGCTGGGGAGGGGCGGCTCGTGGGGCCAACGTCCTGACTTTC
TRBJ1-1,TRBV5-1,TRBD1,once,CASSSGQQGTEAFF,TGCGCCAGCAGCTCGGGTCAACAGGGGACTGAAGCTTTCTTT
TRBJ1-5,TRBV7-2,-,-,CASSLEQGISAQHF,TGTGCCAGCAGCTTGGAACAGGGAATATCGGCCCAGCATTTT
TRBJ2-7,TRBV11-3,-,-,CASSLVVGGEQYF,TGTGCCAGCAGCTTAGTCGTGGGGGGCGAGCAGTACTTC